The clone carrying this T cell receptor beta chain is a singleton in its sample. The junction had 11 bases not matched to a gene; V was cut back by 10 bases and J by 15 bases. This CDR3 is 13 amino acids long. Germline CDR1 MNHNY, CDR2 SVGAGI (reference sequence). This specimen comes from a study of T cell responses to AZD1222 COVID-19 vaccine. Profiling relied on immunoSEQ multiplex PCR, and the TCRdb table lists in-frame clones only, not all of them. The sample includes over 150,000 clones, roughly nine tenths of them seen just once. The sample in question was peripheral blood, obtained 28 days after the second AZD1222 dose. This chain connects TRBV6-6 to TRBJ2-1; 14 nucleotides line up with TRBD2. The clonotype comes from an adult who received the AZD1222 COVID-19 vaccine. The CDR3 sequence: CATGTSGSSVPFF. CDR3 nucleotides: TGTGCCACCGGGACTAGCGGGAGTTCTGTTCCGTTCTTC.